This T cell receptor beta chain was retrieved from a study of blood T cell repertoires in COVID-19. About the research overall: The United States, Italy and Spain supplied acute and convalescent COVID-19 samples. In each case, the material was cDNA or gDNA derived from T cells, B-cell-depleted T cells, or PBMCs.

The table came from immunoSEQ multiplex PCR; TCRdb's copy has only in-frame clones and leaves some out. The repertoire holds roughly 60,000 clones, roughly four fifths seen once, with 3.5% to 4.5% in the top ten. CDR3 length: 14 amino acids. V was pared by 8 bases and J by 8 bases, with 19 bases between. CDR1 and CDR2 from the germline V gene are SGHAT and FQDESV (reference sequence). This clone was seen a single time. The clonotype comes from a man between 60 and 70 years old with acute or convalescent COVID-19. The specimen sequenced was peripheral blood. V usage is TRBV11-1 and J usage is TRBJ2-1, with D possibly being TRBD2 (7 bases). The CDR3 here is CASLAGGGLHEQFF. The CDR3 region has the DNA TGTGCCAGCTTAGCTGGGGGGGGGCTCCATGAGCAGTTCTTC.